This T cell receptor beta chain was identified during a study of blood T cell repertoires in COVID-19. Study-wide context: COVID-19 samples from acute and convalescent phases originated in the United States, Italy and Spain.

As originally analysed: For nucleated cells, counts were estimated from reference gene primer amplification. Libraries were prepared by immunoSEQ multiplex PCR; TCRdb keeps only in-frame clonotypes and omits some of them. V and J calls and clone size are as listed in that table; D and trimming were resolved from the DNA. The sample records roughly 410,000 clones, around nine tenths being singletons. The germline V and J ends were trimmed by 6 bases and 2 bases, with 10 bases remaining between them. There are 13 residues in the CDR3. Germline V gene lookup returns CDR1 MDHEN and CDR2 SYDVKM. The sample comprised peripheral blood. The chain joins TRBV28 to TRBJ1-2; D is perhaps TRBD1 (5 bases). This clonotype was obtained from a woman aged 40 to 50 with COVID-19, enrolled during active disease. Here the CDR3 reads CASSFDSNYGYTF. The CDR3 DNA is TGTGCCAGCAGCTTTGACAGCAACTATGGCTACACCTTC.